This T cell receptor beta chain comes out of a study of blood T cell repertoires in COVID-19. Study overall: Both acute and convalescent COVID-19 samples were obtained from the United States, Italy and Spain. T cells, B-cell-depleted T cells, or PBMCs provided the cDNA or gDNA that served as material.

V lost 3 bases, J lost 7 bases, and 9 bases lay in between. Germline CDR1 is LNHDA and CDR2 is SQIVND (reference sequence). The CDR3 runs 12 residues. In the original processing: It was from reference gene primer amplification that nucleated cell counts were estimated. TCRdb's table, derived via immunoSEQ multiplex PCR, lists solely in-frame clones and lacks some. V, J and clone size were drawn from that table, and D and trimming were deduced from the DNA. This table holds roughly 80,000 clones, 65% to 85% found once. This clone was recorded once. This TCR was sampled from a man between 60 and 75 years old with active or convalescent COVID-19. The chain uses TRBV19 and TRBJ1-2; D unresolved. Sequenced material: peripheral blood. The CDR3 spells CASSIRGSGYTF. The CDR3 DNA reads TGTGCCAGTAGTATCCGGGGTTCTGGCTACACCTTC.